A selection of T cell receptor beta chains follows, all from one sample in a study of CD8 T cells in ankylosing spondylitis. TCRdb passed the 5' RACE reads through MiXCR, listing each CDR3 protein once. The sample has roughly 150,000 distinct CDR3 sequences, roughly 6.6% seen once. The sample was blood, either unsorted or a sorted T cell fraction (not recorded which). These receptors were taken from a female donor with ankylosing spondylitis or in good health (not recorded which). Both conserved end residues are part of each CDR3. The order of the fields is V gene, J gene, CDR3 protein.

TRBV5-1	TRBJ2-3	CASSYGPQPDTQYF
TRBV7-9	TRBJ1-1	CASSLQGESGEAFF
TRBV14	TRBJ2-7	CASSQDEGYGYEQYF
TRBV3-1	TRBJ2-7	CASSQDYEQYF
TRBV20-1	TRBJ1-6	CSARDFGTAGSPLHF
TRBV19	TRBJ2-6	CASSPAGGARAGANVLTF
TRBV29-1	TRBJ1-2	CSVEGFRGRKGYTF
TRBV7-9	TRBJ1-3	CASSSGHRGNTIYF
TRBV15	TRBJ1-5	CATSRDTGGPQHF
TRBV5-8	TRBJ1-5	CASSLEPGNQPQHF
TRBV11-2	TRBJ1-2	CASSFGDLANYGYTF
TRBV20-1	TRBJ1-5	CSARGGQPQHF
TRBV5-4	TRBJ2-1	CASNGPSRLKFF
TRBV7-2	TRBJ2-3	CASSPGPQRGTQYF
TRBV20-1	TRBJ2-3	CSASRTDGITDTQYF
TRBV18	TRBJ2-2	CASSPEGRNTEELFF
TRBV19	TRBJ1-1	CASIESGDTEAFF
TRBV12-3/TRBV12-4	TRBJ1-1	CASSFAGQNTEAFF
TRBV3-1	TRBJ1-1	CASSRGGRNTEAFF
TRBV12-3/TRBV12-4	TRBJ1-1	CASSLTAPGMAFF
TRBV28	TRBJ2-2	CASSPAGITGELFF
TRBV12-5	TRBJ2-7	CASGTEYEQYF
TRBV2	TRBJ1-2	CASKSGQGSYGYTF
TRBV7-2	TRBJ2-7	CASSLAIYEQYF
TRBV7-2	TRBJ2-5	CASSGTSVGETQYF
TRBV6-1	TRBJ1-5	CASTSGQGLNQPQHF
TRBV6-2/TRBV6-3	TRBJ2-2	CASSRGTRGELFF
TRBV12-3/TRBV12-4	TRBJ2-1	CASSWTGQGAYNEQFF
TRBV6-1	TRBJ1-4	CASSEIQATNEKLFF
TRBV15	TRBJ1-4	CATSRDLEARGEKLFF
TRBV20-1	TRBJ1-6	CSAKPGQAANSPLHF
TRBV4-2	TRBJ2-4	CASSQAGTKGKNIQYF
TRBV7-9	TRBJ2-1	CASSLMGAYNEQFF
TRBV7-2	TRBJ2-5	CASSYRETQYF
TRBV20-1	TRBJ2-2	CSARDPRAGELFF
TRBV28	TRBJ2-1	CASSLSTSYNEQFF
TRBV18	TRBJ1-3	CASSAIPGQFSGNTIYF
TRBV5-6	TRBJ2-3	CASSGYRGALDTQYF
TRBV29-1	TRBJ1-4	CSAMARGNEKLFF
TRBV5-6	TRBJ1-1	CASSSYSGPNTEAFF
TRBV20-1	TRBJ1-3	CSARDPGTGDSGNTIYF
TRBV28	TRBJ2-3	CASSFAGGRNTQYF
TRBV7-6	TRBJ1-2	CASSPTQFIGYTF
TRBV29-1	TRBJ1-1	CSVGMSAEAFF
TRBV12-3/TRBV12-4	TRBJ1-2	CASSSRENYGYTF
TRBV4-1	TRBJ2-7	CASSFGQGHEQYF
TRBV12-3/TRBV12-4	TRBJ2-7	CASSRGGSVEQYF
TRBV12-3/TRBV12-4	TRBJ1-2	CASGLRGSFDGYTF
TRBV12-3/TRBV12-4	TRBJ1-1	CASRTAGGEDTEAFF
TRBV12-3/TRBV12-4	TRBJ1-5	CASSLGQQDSNQPQHF